The 17 T cell receptor beta chains listed next were all sequenced from one sample in a study of blood T cell repertoires in COVID-19. Measured with immunoSEQ multiplex PCR; TCRdb has only the in-frame clones, and not every one. The sample includes tens of thousands of clones, around three quarters of them seen just once. The sequenced material came from peripheral blood. The receptors were gathered from a woman of 80 years or more with active or convalescent COVID-19.

The rearrangement joins TRBV28 to TRBJ1-2; 8 bases line up with TRBD1. CDR1 and CDR2 from the germline V gene are MDHEN and SYDVKM. The CDR3 length is 19 residues. Trimming at V came to 2 bases and at J to 1 base, leaving 15 bases not matched to a gene. In DNA form, the CDR3 reads TGTGCCAGCAGTTTAGCCCCCGGGGGACAGGTAGATGGTAACTATGGCTACACCTTC. Its translation: CASSLAPGGQVDGNYGYTF.

This sequence joins TRBV28 and TRBJ1-2; D possibly corresponds to TRBD1 (6 bases). The V gene lost 9 bases and the J gene lost 0 bases, with 17 bases spanning the gap. Germline V gene lookup returns CDR1 MDHEN and CDR2 SYDVKM. The CDR3 loop spans 15 amino acids. The CDR3 sequence: CASQRGGGANYGYTF. CDR3 coding DNA: TGTGCCAGTCAACGAGGGGGGGGAGCTAACTATGGCTACACCTTC.

The V and J genes are TRBV6-5 and TRBJ2-1; 11 bases line up with TRBD2. V was clipped by 5 bases and J by 9 bases; unmatched bases: 6. Per the germline V gene, CDR1 is MNHEY and CDR2 is SVGAGI. The CDR3 is made up of 14 amino acids. The CDR3 reads CASSLSGGASEQFF. The DNA of the CDR3 is TGTGCCAGCAGTCTTAGCGGGGGGGCGAGTGAGCAGTTCTTC.

This clone occurred a few times. The chain carries TRBV7-6 and TRBJ2-2, with D possibly matching TRBD2 (7 bases). V was shortened by 0 bases and J by 6 bases, with 8 bases between the two germline ends. CDR1 is SGHVS and CDR2 is FNYEAQ in the germline V gene. CDR3 length: 14 residues. DNA of the CDR3: TGTGCCAGCAGCTTAGCGGGGGGGCCCGGGGAGCTGTTTTTT. It encodes CASSLAGGPGELFF. The full variable domain, rest sourced from reference TRBV7-6 and TRBJ2-2, is GAGVSQSPRYKVTKRGQDVALRCDPISGHVSLYWYRQALGQGPEFLTYFNYEAQQDKSGLPNDRFSAERPEGSISTLTIQRTEQRDSAMYRCASSLAGGPGELFFGEGSRLTVL.

V usage is TRBV4-3 and J usage is TRBJ1-4, with D uncertain. V was clipped by 2 bases and J by 8 bases, with 9 bases between them. CDR3 length: 13 residues. Germline-derived CDR1 and CDR2 are LGHNA and YSLEER. Here the CDR3 reads CASSQNAGEKLFF. CDR3 DNA: TGCGCCAGCAGCCAAAACGCGGGGGAAAAACTGTTTTTT.

The J gene is TRBJ1-1, the V gene TRBV5-1; 9 bases map to TRBD1. Trimming cost V 3 bases and J 1 base; bases outside gene matches: 4. In germline, CDR1 is SGHRS, CDR2 YFSETQ. The CDR3 has 15 residues. The CDR3 loop reads CASSSGTGSNTEAFF. CDR3 DNA sequence: TGCGCCAGCAGCTCCGGGACAGGGTCGAACACTGAAGCTTTCTTT.

The chain couples TRBV7-2 to TRBJ2-1; D not resolved. The CDR3 runs 13 residues. With 5 bases removed from V and 6 bases from J, the gap between germline ends came to 11 bases. Per the germline V gene, CDR1 is SGHTA and CDR2 is FQGNSA. CDR3 sequence reads: CASSRPGSNEQFF. CDR3 in DNA: TGTGCCAGCAGCCGTCCCGGTTCCAATGAGCAGTTCTTC.

The V call is TRBV7-8, the J call TRBJ2-1, with D possibly being TRBD2 (5 bases). This CDR3 is 15 amino acids long. Germline CDR1 reads SGHVS; CDR2 reads FQNEAQ. Between the trimmed V and J ends, which lost 5 bases and 4 bases, there was a span of 15 bases. For the CDR3, the DNA is TGTGCCAGCAGCGCGGTGAGGGTTCCGTACAATGAGCAGTTCTTC. Its protein is CASSAVRVPYNEQFF.

The CDR3 spells CATSRRGNQPQHF. The DNA for the CDR3 is TGTGCCACCAGTCGACGGGGCAATCAGCCCCAGCATTTT. The chain couples TRBV24-1 to TRBJ1-5; D ambiguous. This CDR3 has 13 residues. Per germline, CDR1 KGHDR and CDR2 SFDVKD. Trimming took off 6 bases at V and 2 bases at J, with 7 bases between the two ends.

V usage is TRBV6-5 and J usage is TRBJ1-4, with D perhaps matching TRBD1 (6 bases). Deletions cut 8 bases from V and 5 bases from J, with 9 bases between. CDR3 size: 12 residues. CDR1 MNHEY and CDR2 SVGAGI come from the germline V gene. The CDR3 protein is CASWGGNEKLFF. Here the CDR3 DNA reads TGTGCCAGCTGGGGGGGCAATGAAAAACTGTTTTTT.

This clone was observed a single time. The V call is TRBV2, the J call TRBJ2-1; D gene unclear. V lost 4 bases, J lost 3 bases, and 4 bases lay in between. This CDR3 comprises 12 residues. Per the germline V gene, CDR1 is SNHLY and CDR2 is FYNNEI. In nucleotides, the CDR3 is TGTGCCAGCAGTGCCCACTACAATGAGCAGTTCTTC. It encodes CASSAHYNEQFF.

The chain combines TRBV11-1 with TRBJ2-1; 9 positions match TRBD2. The CDR3 is 16 residues long. Germline V gene data show CDR1 as SGHAT and CDR2 as FQDESV (reference sequence). The J segment lost 5 bases and the V segment lost 5 bases, leaving 10 bases of the junction unmatched. The CDR3, as DNA: TGTGCCAGCAGCCTTAATCTAGCGGGGAGCCACAATGAGCAGTTCTTC. Encoded protein: CASSLNLAGSHNEQFF.

This clone was counted a few times. The chain has TRBV6-5 and TRBJ1-5; the match to TRBD1 covers 10 bases. Germline lookup yields CDR1 MNHEY and CDR2 SVGAGI. The J segment lost 6 bases and the V segment lost 5 bases, leaving 7 bases of the junction unmatched. The CDR3 is made up of 15 amino acids. The CDR3 region is CASSPTGGGGQPQHF. The CDR3 nucleotides are TGTGCCAGCAGTCCGACAGGGGGCGGCGGTCAGCCCCAGCATTTT.

The gene calls are TRBV11-2 and TRBJ1-5; D is uncertain. The CDR3 contains 18 residues. V was trimmed by 0 bases and J by 0 bases, leaving 15 bases between them. The V gene's germline CDR1 is SGHAT and CDR2 FQNNGV. This CDR3 reads CASSLDEGPIYSNQPQHF. The DNA for the CDR3 is TGTGCCAGCAGCTTAGATGAGGGCCCCATCTATAGCAATCAGCCCCAGCATTTT.

The chain recombines TRBV6-2 or TRBV6-3 with TRBJ2-7, with 8 bases lining up with TRBD2. Germline lookup yields CDR1 MNHEY and CDR2 SVGEGT. Losses at the gene ends were 6 bases for V and 4 bases for J; bases not matched to a gene: 14. CDR3 length: 16 amino acids. In DNA, the CDR3 is TGTGCCAGCAGCCCCTTTCCGGGGGGGCAAGGTTACGAGCAGTACTTC. Amino acids: CASSPFPGGQGYEQYF.

The chain carries TRBV7-9 and TRBJ1-5; a possible D gene is TRBD1 (5 bases). This CDR3 comprises 14 residues. V was pared by 6 bases and J by 4 bases, with 13 bases between. Per the germline V gene, CDR1 is SEHNR and CDR2 is FQNEAQ (reference sequence). CDR3 nucleotide sequence: TGTGCCAGCAGTCTCGATCGGGGGAATCAGCCCCAGCATTTT. Amino acid sequence: CASSLDRGNQPQHF.

The CDR3 spells CASKEHPPGNTIYF. The CDR3 bases are TGTGCCAGCAAAGAACATCCTCCCGGGAACACCATATATTTT. The chain links TRBV28 to TRBJ1-3; D remains ambiguous. Germline CDR1 MDHEN, CDR2 SYDVKM. V was pared by 7 bases and J by 7 bases, with 17 bases between. This CDR3 is built from 14 residues.